Detailed here is one T cell receptor (beta chain). The antigen it binds to is not known. There are no base qualities to consult, and no much larger clone falls within one base. V was cut back by 3 bases and J by 10 bases, leaving a gap of 16 bases between them. CDR1 is given as DFQATT and CDR2 as SNEGSKA, both from the germline V gene (reference sequence). Reading from cysteine to phenylalanine, the CDR3 counts 14 amino acids. The sequence is cut down to CDR3 DNA, 42 bases in frame from base 1. The instrument was an Illumina HiSeq 2500. TCR beta libraries were prepared by quantitative 5'-RACE with molecular barcodes. Under the source paper's analysis protocol: Disease-linked TCR variants were identified with a new computational method built on a probabilistic model of VDJ rearrangement. TCRdb's own reprocessing of the public reads used fastp at Q25 and MiXCR and kept productive beta chains. Each CDR3 protein appears once, grouped with its most common genes and DNA. V and J calls and clone size were set by TCRdb, not the authors. The sample data list hundreds of thousands of distinct CDR3 sequences, and less than 25% of these were observed just once. The ten largest clones take up 3.5% of the sample.

The data were taken from a study of CD8 T cells in ankylosing spondylitis (dated by TCRdb to 2017 to 2019). Study-wide context: T cell receptor beta repertoires were profiled in healthy donors and ankylosing spondylitis patients so that disease-linked TCR variants could be found. Samples of peripheral blood were taken, and for ankylosing spondylitis patients, synovial fluid was collected as well. In total, the full study cohort was made up of roughly 110 healthy donors and 20 to 25 ankylosing spondylitis patients. The study at large found these results: In peripheral blood, the disease-linked clones were found at relatively low frequencies and had a CD8+ phenotype. Blood from ankylosing spondylitis patients appeared to be characterized by a TCR beta motif composed of under 10 highly homologous amino acid variants. Significant enrichment of the disease-linked clones was reported in matched synovial fluid samples from ankylosing spondylitis patients. Some TCR beta motif variants had previously been reported in synovial fluid and blood of reactive arthritis patients, which suggested common disease-initiation mechanisms.

Sequenced: blood, either unsorted or a sorted T cell fraction (not recorded which). The sequence derives from a female donor with ankylosing spondylitis or in good health (not recorded which). Recombination connected TRBV20-1 to TRBJ1-6; D gene: possibly TRBD1, on 6 matching bases. At the DNA level, the sequence is TGCAGTGCTAGCTGGGACAACCAGGGGTCACCCCTCCACTTT. It specifies CSASWDNQGSPLHF.